The clone carrying this TCR beta chain was detected a few times. Antigen unknown. This record comes from a study of CD8 T cells in ankylosing spondylitis. Overall study results and limits: A motif in TCR beta, a set of roughly 8 highly homologous variants, appeared characteristic of ankylosing spondylitis blood. Reports of some motif variants in reactive arthritis synovial fluid and blood predate this one.

Each CDR3 protein is one row after TCRdb ran MiXCR on the 5' RACE reads. The data hold over 600,000 distinct CDR3 sequences, with 19% observed a single time. V lost 4 bases and J 2 bases, leaving 17 bases between the germline ends. In germline, CDR1 is MGHDK, CDR2 SYGVNS. The CDR3 spans 16 residues. The sequenced sample was blood, either unsorted or a sorted T cell fraction (not recorded which). The gene calls are TRBV25-1 and TRBJ1-2, with no clear D. This TCR was sampled from a male donor with ankylosing spondylitis. The CDR3 bases are TGTGCCAGCAGTGGCCTTACTAGGGAAAGGAACTATGGCTACACCTTC. Protein product: CASSGLTRERNYGYTF.